Listed here is a single T cell receptor beta chain. What it recognizes is unknown. The donors (healthy individuals) were bone marrow donors. The V gene end was trimmed by 7 bases and the J gene end by 7 bases; junction bases not matched to a gene: 0. Looked up from germline, CDR1 is PRHDT and CDR2 is FYEKMQ (reference sequence). CDR3 length equals 11 residues. This entry comes from a study of cytomegalovirus exposure and HLA in healthy donors. Study details: A prior analysis found about 110 million unique TCR beta sequences from roughly 180 million T cells.

The PCR used 60 Vbeta and 13 Jbeta primers. The repertoire was sequenced with immunoSEQ multiplex PCR; TCRdb's copy has only in-frame clones and lacks some. The data contain about 200,000 clones, around 70% of them singletons. Whole-study findings and limits: Many donors carried some public TCRs, although rarity characterized most TCR sequences. Later, an analysis showed that TCR beta chains associated with HLA were more clonally expanded than others that were equally common.

This clonotype originated in a man aged 35 to 55 in good health and CMV-seropositive. Source material: PBMCs. The rearrangement joins TRBV13 to TRBJ2-1; 8 positions match TRBD2. This CDR3 is CASTGGNEQFF. The CDR3, as DNA: TGTGCCAGCACGGGAGGGAATGAGCAGTTCTTC. Full variable domain (outside the CDR3, taken from reference TRBV13 and TRBJ2-1): AAGVIQSPRHLIKEKRETATLKCYPIPRHDTVYWYQQGPGQDPQFLISFYEKMQSDKGSIPDRFSAQQFSDYHSELNMSSLELGDSALYFCASTGGNEQFFGPGTRLTVL.